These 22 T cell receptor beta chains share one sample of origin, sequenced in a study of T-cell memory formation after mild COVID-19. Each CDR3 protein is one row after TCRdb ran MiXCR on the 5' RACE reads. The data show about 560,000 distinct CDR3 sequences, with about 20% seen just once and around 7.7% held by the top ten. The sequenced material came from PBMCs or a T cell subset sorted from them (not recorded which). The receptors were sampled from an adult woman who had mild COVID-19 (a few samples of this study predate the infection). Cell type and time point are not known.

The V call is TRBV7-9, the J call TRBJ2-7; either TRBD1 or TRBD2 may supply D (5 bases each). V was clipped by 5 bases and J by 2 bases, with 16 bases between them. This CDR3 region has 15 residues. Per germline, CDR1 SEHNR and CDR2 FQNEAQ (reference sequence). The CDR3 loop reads CASSAQARDPYEQYF. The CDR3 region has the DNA TGTGCCAGCAGCGCCCAAGCCCGGGACCCCTACGAGCAGTACTTC.

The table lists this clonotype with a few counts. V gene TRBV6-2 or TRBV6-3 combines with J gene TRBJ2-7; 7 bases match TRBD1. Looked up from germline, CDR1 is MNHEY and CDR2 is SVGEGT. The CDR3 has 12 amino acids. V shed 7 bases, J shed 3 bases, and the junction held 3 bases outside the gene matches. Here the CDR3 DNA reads TGTGCCAGCAATCACAGGGGCTACGAGCAGTACTTC. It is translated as CASNHRGYEQYF.

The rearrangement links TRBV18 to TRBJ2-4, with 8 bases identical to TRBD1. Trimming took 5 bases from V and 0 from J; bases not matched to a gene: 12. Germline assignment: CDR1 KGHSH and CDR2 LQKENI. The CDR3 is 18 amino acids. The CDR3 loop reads CASSSQGAPILAKNIQYF. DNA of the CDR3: TGTGCCAGCTCATCTCAGGGGGCGCCTATCCTAGCCAAAAACATTCAGTACTTC.

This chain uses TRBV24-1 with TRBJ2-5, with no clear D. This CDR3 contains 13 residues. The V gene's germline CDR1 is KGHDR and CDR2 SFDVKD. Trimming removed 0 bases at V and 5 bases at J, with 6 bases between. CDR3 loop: CATSDLRQETQYF. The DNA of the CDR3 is TGTGCCACCAGTGATTTGAGGCAGGAGACCCAGTACTTC.

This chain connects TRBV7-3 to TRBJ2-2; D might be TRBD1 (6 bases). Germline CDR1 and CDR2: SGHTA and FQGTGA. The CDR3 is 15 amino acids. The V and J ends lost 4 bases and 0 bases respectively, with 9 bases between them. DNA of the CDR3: TGTGCCAGCAGCTCCGGGACACCGAACACCGGGGAGCTGTTTTTT. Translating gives CASSSGTPNTGELFF.

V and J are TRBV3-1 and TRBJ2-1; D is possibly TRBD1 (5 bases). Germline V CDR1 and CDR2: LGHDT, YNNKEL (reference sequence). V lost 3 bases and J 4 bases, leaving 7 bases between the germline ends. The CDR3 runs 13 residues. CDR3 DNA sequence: TGTGCCAGCAGCCACAGGGTTTACAATGAGCAGTTCTTC. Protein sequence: CASSHRVYNEQFF.

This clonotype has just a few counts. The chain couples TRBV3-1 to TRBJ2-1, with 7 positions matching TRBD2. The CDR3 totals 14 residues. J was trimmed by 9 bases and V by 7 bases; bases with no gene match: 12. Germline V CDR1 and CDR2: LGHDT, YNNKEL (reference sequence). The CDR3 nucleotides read TGTGCCAGCACCTCGATGGGAGGGAAAGCTGAGCAGTTCTTC. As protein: CASTSMGGKAEQFF.

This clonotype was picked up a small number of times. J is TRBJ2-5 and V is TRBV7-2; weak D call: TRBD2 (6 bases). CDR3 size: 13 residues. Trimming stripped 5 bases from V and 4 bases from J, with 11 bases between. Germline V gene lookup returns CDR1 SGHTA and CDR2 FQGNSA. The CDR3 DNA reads TGTGCCAGCAGCGCAGGGACTTTAGAGACCCAGTACTTC. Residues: CASSAGTLETQYF. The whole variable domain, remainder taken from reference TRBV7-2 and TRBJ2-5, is GAGVSQSPSNKVTEKGKDVELRCDPISGHTALYWYRQSLGQGLEFLIYFQGNSAPDKSGLPSDRFSAERTGGSVSTLTIQRTQQEDSAVYLCASSAGTLETQYFGPGTRLLVL.

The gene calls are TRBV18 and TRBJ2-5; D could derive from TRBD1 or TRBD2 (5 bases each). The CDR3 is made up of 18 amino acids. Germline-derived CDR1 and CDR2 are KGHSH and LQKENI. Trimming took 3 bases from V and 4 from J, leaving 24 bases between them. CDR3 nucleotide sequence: TGTGCCAGCTCACCTCGGCAGTACCCCGGTTGGGACGGAGAGACCCAGTACTTC. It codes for CASSPRQYPGWDGETQYF.

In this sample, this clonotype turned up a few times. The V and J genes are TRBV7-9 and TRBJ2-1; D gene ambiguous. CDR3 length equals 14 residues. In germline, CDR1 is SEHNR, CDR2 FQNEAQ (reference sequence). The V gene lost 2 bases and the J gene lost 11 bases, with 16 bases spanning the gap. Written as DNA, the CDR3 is TGTGCCAGCAGCTTATTCGAGGAATGGGATCAGCAGTTCTTC. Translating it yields CASSLFEEWDQQFF.

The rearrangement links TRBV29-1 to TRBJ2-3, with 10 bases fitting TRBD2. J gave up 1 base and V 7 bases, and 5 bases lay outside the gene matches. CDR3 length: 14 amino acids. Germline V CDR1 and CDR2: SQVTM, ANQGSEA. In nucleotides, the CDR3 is TGCAGCGCCTCCGGGACTAGCGGCACAGATACGCAGTATTTT. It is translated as CSASGTSGTDTQYF.

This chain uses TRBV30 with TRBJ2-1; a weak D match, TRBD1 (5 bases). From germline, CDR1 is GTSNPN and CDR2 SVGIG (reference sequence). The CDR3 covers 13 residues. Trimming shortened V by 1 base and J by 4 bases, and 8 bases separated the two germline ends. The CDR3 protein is CAWSGQFYNEQFF. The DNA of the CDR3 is TGTGCCTGGAGTGGACAGTTTTACAATGAGCAGTTCTTC.

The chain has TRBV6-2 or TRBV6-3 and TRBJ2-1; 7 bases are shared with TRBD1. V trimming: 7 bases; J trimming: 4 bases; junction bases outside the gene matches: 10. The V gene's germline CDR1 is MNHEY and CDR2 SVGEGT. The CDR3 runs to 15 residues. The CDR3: CASKPRDSFYNEQFF. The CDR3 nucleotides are TGTGCCAGCAAGCCTCGGGACAGTTTTTACAATGAGCAGTTCTTC.

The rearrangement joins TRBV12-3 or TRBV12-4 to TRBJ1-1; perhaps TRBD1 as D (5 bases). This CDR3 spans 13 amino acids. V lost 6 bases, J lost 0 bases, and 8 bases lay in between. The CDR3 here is CASRGTVNTEAFF. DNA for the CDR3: TGTGCCAGCAGGGGGACGGTGAACACTGAAGCTTTCTTT.

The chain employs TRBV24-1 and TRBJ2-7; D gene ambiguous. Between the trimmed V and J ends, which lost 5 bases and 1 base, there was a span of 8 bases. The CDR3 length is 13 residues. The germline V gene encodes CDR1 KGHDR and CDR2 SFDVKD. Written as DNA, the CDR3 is TGTGCCACCAGTGGAGACACTTCCTACGAGCAGTACTTC. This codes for CATSGDTSYEQYF.

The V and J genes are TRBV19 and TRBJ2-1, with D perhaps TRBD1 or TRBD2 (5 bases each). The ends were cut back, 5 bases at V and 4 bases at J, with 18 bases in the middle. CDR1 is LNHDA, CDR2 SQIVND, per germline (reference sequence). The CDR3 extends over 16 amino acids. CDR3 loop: CASSLGPAAGYNEQFF. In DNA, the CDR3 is TGTGCCAGTAGTCTGGGACCCGCGGCGGGTTACAATGAGCAGTTCTTC.

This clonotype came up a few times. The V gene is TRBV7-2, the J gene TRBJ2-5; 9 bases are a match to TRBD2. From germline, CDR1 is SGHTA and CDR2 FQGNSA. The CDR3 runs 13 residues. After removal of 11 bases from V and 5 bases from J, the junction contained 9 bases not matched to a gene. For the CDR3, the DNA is TGTGCCGGGGCGGGGGGGCCATGGGAGACCCAGTACTTC. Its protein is CAGAGGPWETQYF.

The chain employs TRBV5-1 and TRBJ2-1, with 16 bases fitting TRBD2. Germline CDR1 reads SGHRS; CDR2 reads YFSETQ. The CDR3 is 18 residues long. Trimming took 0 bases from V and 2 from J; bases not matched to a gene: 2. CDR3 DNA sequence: TGCGCCAGCAGCTTGGAAGGGACTAGCGGGGGGGCCTACAATGAGCAGTTCTTC. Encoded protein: CASSLEGTSGGAYNEQFF.

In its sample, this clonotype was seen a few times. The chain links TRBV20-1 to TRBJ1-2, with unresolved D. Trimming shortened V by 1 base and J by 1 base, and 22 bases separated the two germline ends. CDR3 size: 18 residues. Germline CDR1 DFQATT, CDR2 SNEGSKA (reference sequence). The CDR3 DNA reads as TGCAGTGCTAGAGTAGAGGGAGGGCTGGACCAAATTAACTATGGCTACACCTTC. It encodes CSARVEGGLDQINYGYTF.

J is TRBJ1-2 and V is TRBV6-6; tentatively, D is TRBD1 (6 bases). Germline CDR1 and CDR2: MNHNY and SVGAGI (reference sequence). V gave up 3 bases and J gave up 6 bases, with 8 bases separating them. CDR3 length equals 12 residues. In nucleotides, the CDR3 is TGTGCCAGCAGTTATAACAGGGATGGCTACACCTTC. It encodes CASSYNRDGYTF.

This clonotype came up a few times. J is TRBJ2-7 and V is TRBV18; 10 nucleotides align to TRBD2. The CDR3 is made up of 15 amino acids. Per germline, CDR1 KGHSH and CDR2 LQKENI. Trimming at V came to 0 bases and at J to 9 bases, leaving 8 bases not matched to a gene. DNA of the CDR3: TGTGCCAGCTCACCACCGAAGTCTAGCGGGAGTGTGCAGTACTTC. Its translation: CASSPPKSSGSVQYF. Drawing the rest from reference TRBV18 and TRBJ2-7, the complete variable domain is NAGVMQNPRHLVRRRGQEARLRCSPMKGHSHVYWYRQLPEEGLKFMVYLQKENIIDESGMPKERFSAEFPKEGPSILRIQQVVRGDSAAYFCASSPPKSSGSVQYFGPGTRLTVT.

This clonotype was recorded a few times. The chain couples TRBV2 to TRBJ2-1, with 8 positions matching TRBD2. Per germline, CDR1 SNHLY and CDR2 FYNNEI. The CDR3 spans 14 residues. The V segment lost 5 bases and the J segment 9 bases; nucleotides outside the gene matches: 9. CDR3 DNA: TGTGCCAGCAGTTCGAACGGGGGGGTTGGTGAGCAGTTCTTC. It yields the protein CASSSNGGVGEQFF.